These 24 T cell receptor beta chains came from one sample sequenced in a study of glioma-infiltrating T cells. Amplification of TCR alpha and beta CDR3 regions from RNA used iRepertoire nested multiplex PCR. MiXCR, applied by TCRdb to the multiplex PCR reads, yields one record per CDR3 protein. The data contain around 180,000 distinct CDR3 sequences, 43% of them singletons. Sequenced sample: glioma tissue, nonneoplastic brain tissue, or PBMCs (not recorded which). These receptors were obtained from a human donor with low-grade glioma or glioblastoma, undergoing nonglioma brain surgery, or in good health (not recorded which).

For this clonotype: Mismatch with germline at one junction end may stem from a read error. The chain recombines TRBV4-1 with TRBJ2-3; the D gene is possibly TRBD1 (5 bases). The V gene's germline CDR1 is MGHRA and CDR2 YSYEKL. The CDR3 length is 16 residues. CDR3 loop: CASTQPDRQGTDTQYF. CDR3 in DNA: TGCGCCAGCACCCAACCAGACAGACAAGGCACAGATACGCAGTATTTT.

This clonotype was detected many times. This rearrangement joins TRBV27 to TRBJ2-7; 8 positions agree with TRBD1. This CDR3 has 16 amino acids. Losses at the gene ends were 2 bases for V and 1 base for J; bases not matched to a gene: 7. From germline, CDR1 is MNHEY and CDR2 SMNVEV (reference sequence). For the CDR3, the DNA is TGTGCCAGCAGTTTAGCCCCCAGGGGGCTATCCTACGAGCAGTACTTC. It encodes CASSLAPRGLSYEQYF.

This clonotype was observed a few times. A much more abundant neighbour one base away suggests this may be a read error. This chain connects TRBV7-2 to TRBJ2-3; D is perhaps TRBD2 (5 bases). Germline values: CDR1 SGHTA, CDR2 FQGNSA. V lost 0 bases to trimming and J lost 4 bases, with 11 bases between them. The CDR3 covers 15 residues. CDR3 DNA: TGTGCCAGCAGCTTAGCCACGACTAACTCAGATACGCAGTATTTT. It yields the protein CASSLATTNSDTQYF.

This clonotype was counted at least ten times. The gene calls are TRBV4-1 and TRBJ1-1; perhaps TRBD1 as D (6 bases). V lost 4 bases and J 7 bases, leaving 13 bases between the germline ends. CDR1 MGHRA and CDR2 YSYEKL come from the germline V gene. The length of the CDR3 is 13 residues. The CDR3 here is CASSPGQKGEAFF. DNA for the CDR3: TGCGCCAGCAGCCCAGGACAGAAGGGTGAAGCTTTCTTT.

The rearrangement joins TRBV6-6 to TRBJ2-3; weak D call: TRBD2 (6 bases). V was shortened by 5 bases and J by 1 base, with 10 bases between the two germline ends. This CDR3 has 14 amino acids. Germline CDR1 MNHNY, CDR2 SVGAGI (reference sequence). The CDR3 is CASSIPGGTDTQYF. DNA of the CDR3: TGTGCCAGCAGTATCCCGGGAGGCACAGATACGCAGTATTTT.

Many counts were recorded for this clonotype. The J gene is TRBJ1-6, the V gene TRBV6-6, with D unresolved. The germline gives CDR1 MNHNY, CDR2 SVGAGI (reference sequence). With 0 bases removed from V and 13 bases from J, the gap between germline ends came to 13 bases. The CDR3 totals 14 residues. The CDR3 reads CASSYSQAPRPLHF. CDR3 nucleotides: TGTGCCAGCAGTTACTCCCAGGCCCCTCGCCCCCTCCACTTT.

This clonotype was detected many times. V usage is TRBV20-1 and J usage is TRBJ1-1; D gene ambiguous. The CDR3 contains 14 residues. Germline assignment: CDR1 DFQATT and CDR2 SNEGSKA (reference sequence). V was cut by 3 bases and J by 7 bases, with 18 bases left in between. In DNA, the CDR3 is TGCAGTGCTAGCCCCTCTGATCGTTGGAATGAAGCTTTCTTT. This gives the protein CSASPSDRWNEAFF.

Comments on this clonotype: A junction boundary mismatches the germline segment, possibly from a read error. CDR3 DNA sequence: TGTGCCAGCAGTTTCGACCGGGACACACTTTCAGGCAACTTC. Amino acids: CASSFDRDTLSGNF. The chain recombines TRBV2 with TRBJ1-2, with D perhaps matching TRBD1 (6 bases). CDR1 and CDR2 from the germline V gene are SNHLY and FYNNEI. This CDR3 spans 14 amino acids.

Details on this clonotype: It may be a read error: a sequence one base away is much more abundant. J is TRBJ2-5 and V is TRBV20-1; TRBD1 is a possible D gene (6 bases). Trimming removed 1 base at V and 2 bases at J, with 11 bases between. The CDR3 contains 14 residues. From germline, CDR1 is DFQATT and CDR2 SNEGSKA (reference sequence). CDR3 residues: CSARALGQQETQYF. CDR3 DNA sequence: TGCAGTGCTAGAGCCCTCGGACAGCAAGAGACCCAGTACTTC.

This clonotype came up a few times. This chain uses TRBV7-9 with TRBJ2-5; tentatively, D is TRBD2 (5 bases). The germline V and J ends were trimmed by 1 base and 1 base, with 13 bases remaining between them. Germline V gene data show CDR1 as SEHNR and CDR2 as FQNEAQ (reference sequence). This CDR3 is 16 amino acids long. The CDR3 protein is CASSLVVLGGQETQYF. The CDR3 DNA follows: TGTGCCAGCAGCTTAGTAGTACTAGGCGGCCAAGAGACCCAGTACTTC.

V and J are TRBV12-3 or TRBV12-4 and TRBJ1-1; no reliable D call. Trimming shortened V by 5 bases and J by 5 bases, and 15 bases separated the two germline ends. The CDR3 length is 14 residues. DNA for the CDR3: TGTGCCAGCAGTCAGGACGGCGATCGGACTGAAGCTTTCTTT. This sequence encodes CASSQDGDRTEAFF.

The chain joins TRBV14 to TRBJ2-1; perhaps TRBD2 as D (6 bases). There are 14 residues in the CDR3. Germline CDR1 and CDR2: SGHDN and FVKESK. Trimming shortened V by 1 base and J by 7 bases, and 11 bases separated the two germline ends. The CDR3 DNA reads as TGTGCCAGCAGCCAAGCGGGGGTCAGGAATGAGCAGTTCTTC. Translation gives CASSQAGVRNEQFF.

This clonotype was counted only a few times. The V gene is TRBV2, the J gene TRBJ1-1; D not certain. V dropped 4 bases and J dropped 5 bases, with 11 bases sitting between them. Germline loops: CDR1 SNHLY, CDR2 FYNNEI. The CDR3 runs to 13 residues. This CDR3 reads CASSGEVRTEAFF. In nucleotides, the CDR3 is TGTGCCAGCAGTGGAGAGGTACGGACTGAAGCTTTCTTT. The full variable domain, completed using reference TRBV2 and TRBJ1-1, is EPEVTQTPSHQVTQMGQEVILRCVPISNHLYFYWYRQILGQKVEFLVSFYNNEISEKSEIFDDQFSVERPDGSNFTLKIRSTKLEDSAMYFCASSGEVRTEAFFGQGTRLTVV.

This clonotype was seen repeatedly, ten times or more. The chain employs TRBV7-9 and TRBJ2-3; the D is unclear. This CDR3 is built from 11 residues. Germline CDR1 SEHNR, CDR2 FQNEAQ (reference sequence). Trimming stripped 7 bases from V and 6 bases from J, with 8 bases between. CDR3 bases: TGTGCCAGCACCCGATCCGATACGCAGTATTTT. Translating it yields CASTRSDTQYF.

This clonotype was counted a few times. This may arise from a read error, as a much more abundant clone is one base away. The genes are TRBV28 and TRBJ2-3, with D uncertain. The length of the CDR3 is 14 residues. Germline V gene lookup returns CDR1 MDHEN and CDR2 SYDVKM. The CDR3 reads CASPLPLSKDTQYF. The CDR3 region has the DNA TGTGCCAGCCCCTTACCCCTGAGCAAAGATACGCAGTATTTT. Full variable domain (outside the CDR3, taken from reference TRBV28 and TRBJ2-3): DVKVTQSSRYLVKRTGEKVFLECVQDMDHENMFWYRQDPGLGLRLIYFSYDVKMKEKGDIPEGYSVSREKKERFSLILESASTNQTSMYLCASPLPLSKDTQYFGPGTRLTVL.

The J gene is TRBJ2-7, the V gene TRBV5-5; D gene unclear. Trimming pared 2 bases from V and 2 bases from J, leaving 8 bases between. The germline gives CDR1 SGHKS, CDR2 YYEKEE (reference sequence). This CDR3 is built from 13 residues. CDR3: CASSFGFTYEQYF. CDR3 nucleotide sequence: TGTGCCAGCAGCTTTGGCTTCACCTACGAGCAGTACTTC. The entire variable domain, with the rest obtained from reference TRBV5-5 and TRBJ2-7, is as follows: DAGVTQSPTHLIKTRGQQVTLRCSPISGHKSVSWYQQVLGQGPQFIFQYYEKEERGRGNFPDRFSARQFPNYSSELNVNALLLGDSALYLCASSFGFTYEQYFGPGTRLTVT.

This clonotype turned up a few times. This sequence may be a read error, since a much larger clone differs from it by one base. The CDR3 sequence: CASRVDRWGTKYF. The CDR3 DNA is TGTGCCAGCAGGGTAGACAGGTGGGGGACCAAGTACTTC. This rearrangement joins TRBV6-1 to TRBJ2-5, with D maybe TRBD1 (6 bases). The CDR3 has 13 amino acids. In germline, CDR1 is MNHNS, CDR2 SASEGT.

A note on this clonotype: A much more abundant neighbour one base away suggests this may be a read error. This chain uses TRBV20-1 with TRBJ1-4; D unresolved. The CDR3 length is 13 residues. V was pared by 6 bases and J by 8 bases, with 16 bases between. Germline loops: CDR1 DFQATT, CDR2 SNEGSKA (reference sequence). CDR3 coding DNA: TGCAGTGCGGACTGGGCCCTCGGGGAAAAACTGTTTTTT. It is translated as CSADWALGEKLFF.

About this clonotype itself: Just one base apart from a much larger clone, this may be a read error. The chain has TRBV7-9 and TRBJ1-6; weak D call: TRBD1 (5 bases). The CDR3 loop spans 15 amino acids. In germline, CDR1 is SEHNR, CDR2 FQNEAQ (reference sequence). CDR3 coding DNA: TGTGCCAGCAGCTTAGAGGGGACCGGGGATTCACCCCTCAACTTT. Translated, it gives CASSLEGTGDSPLNF.

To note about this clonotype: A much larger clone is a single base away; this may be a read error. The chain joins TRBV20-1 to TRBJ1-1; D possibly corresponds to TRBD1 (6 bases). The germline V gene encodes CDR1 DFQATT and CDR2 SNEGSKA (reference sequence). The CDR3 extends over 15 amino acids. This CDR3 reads CSASGRARGVPEALF. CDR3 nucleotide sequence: TGCAGTGCTAGTGGGCGCGCCAGGGGAGTCCCTGAAGCTTTATTT.

The CDR3 loop is CASSQPRGRDTQYF. CDR3 in DNA: TGTGCCAGCAGCCAACCCAGGGGCCGGGATACCCAGTACTTC. This chain links TRBV3-1 with TRBJ2-5; possibly TRBD1 for D (6 bases). The length of the CDR3 is 14 residues. V was cut by 2 bases and J by 8 bases, with 15 bases left in between. Looked up from germline, CDR1 is LGHDT and CDR2 is YNNKEL (reference sequence).

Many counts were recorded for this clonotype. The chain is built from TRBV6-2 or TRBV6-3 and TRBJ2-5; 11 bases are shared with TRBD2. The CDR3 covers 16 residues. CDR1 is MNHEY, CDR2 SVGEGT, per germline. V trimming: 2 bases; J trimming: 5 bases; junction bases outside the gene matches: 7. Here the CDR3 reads CASSYGGSGRVETQYF. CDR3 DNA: TGTGCCAGCAGTTACGGAGGTAGCGGGAGGGTGGAGACCCAGTACTTC.

CDR3 DNA: TGTGCCAGCAGTGCCAACAGGGGGTCCGACAATGAGCAGTTCTTC. This gives the protein CASSANRGSDNEQFF. The V and J genes are TRBV2 and TRBJ2-1, with TRBD1 identical over 8 bases. The CDR3 runs to 15 residues. The germline V gene has CDR1 SNHLY and CDR2 FYNNEI. Trimming removed 4 bases from V and 5 bases from J; junction bases left unmatched: 7. The whole variable domain, filled in from reference TRBV2 and TRBJ2-1, reads EPEVTQTPSHQVTQMGQEVILRCVPISNHLYFYWYRQILGQKVEFLVSFYNNEISEKSEIFDDQFSVERPDGSNFTLKIRSTKLEDSAMYFCASSANRGSDNEQFFGPGTRLTVL.

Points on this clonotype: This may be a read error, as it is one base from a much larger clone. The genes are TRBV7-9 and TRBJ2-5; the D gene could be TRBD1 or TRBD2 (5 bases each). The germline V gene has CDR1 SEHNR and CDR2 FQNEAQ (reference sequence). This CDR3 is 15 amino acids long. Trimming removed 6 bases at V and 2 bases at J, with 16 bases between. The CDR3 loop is CASRRPGPTQETQYF. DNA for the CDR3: TGTGCCAGCAGACGTCCGGGACCCACTCAAGAGACCCAGTACTTC.